A single T cell receptor beta chain is shown here with its context. Its specificity is unknown. This entry belongs to a study of T cell responses to AZD1222 COVID-19 vaccine. Study-wide results and caveats: Females outnumbered males among donors, who were mostly white British; clonal diversity was possibly underestimated. Within unmutated variant regions lay the reported targets of nearly half of spike-specific TCRs. Only after the peak T cell response were repertoires sampled.

Libraries were prepared by immunoSEQ multiplex PCR; TCRdb keeps only in-frame clonotypes and omits some of them. This table holds 190,000 or so clones, approximately 90% found once. Germline CDR1 and CDR2: LGHNA and YSLEER. The CDR3 consists of 14 residues. Trimming took 0 bases from V and 6 from J, leaving 12 bases between them. The sequence derives from an adult who received the AZD1222 COVID-19 vaccine. The rearrangement links TRBV4-3 to TRBJ2-7; D is unresolved. Here the sequenced sample was peripheral blood, taken 28 days after the second AZD1222 dose. CDR3 DNA: TGCGCCAGCAGCCAAGAGGGCGATTCGTTCGAGCAGTACTTC. Protein sequence: CASSQEGDSFEQYF.